Listed here is a single TCR beta chain. What it binds is unknown. This sample stems from a study of T cell responses to AZD1222 COVID-19 vaccine. There are 19 residues in the CDR3. Trimming removed 7 bases at V and 0 bases at J, with 23 bases between. Per the germline V gene, CDR1 is SGHKS and CDR2 is YYEKEE (reference sequence). Libraries were prepared by immunoSEQ multiplex PCR; TCRdb keeps only in-frame clonotypes and omits some of them. This sample yields 140,000 to 150,000 clones, of which roughly 92% are seen a single time; approximately 4.9% belongs to the top ten. The study, taken as a whole, reports: When two AZD1222 doses had been given, Spike-specific TCR breadth and depth rose. Mapped onto spike, vaccine-associated CD4 TCRs spanned it and were dominant at 160-218 and 743-854. Donors were largely white British and mainly female; clonal diversity was possibly underestimated.

The TCR originated in an adult in good health. Sequences were derived from peripheral blood, sampled on day 0 of AZD1222 vaccination. The chain uses TRBV5-5 and TRBJ1-6, with no clear D. CDR3 nucleotide sequence: TGTGCCAGCTCCACCCGCCGGACTGCCTTGAGCTCCTATAATTCACCCCTCCACTTT. This codes for CASSTRRTALSSYNSPLHF.